A single sample is the source of the 8 T cell receptor beta chains below, sequenced in a study of T cell responses to AZD1222 COVID-19 vaccine. Here immunoSEQ multiplex PCR was the method, and the copy in TCRdb shows in-frame clones only, minus some. Of roughly 200,000 clones in the sample, just over 90% are singletons; the top ten hold approximately 1%. The specimen was peripheral blood, collected on day 0 of MenACWY control vaccination. The receptors come from an adult in good health.

CDR3 loop: CSAIDTGSETEAFF. Written as DNA, the CDR3 is TGCAGCGCCATAGATACAGGGTCGGAGACTGAAGCTTTCTTT. The chain has TRBV29-1 and TRBJ1-1; possible D gene TRBD1, 6 bases. The V end was cut by 7 bases, the J end by 5 bases, with 20 bases between. The CDR3 is made up of 14 amino acids. Germline V gene sequence: CDR1 SQVTM, CDR2 ANQGSEA.

V gene TRBV5-1 combines with J gene TRBJ2-7, with D hard to call. V lost 4 bases and J lost 0, with 14 bases in between. Germline-derived CDR1 and CDR2 are SGHRS and YFSETQ. This CDR3 comprises 15 residues. CDR3 bases: TGCGCCAGCAGCCGGAGCGCTCAAGGCTCCTACGAGCAGTACTTC. Amino acid sequence: CASSRSAQGSYEQYF. The variable domain in full, completed from reference TRBV5-1 and TRBJ2-7, reads KAGVTQTPRYLIKTRGQQVTLSCSPISGHRSVSWYQQTPGQGLQFLFEYFSETQRNKGNFPGRFSGRQFSNSRSEMNVSTLELGDSALYLCASSRSAQGSYEQYFGPGTRLTVT.

This clone was recorded once. This chain connects TRBV27 to TRBJ1-5; D is possibly TRBD1 (5 bases). CDR3 length equals 14 residues. Trimming took off 3 bases at V and 5 bases at J, with 11 bases between the two ends. Germline lookup yields CDR1 MNHEY and CDR2 SMNVEV (reference sequence). The DNA for the CDR3 is TGTGCCAGCAGTTTCCGTCAGGGCCATCAGCCCCAGCATTTT. Translation gives CASSFRQGHQPQHF.

The chain carries TRBV28 and TRBJ2-5, with TRBD1 matching 12 bases. V dropped 6 bases and J dropped 5; count of bases not matched to a gene: 7. The CDR3 is 15 amino acids. Germline V gene lookup returns CDR1 MDHEN and CDR2 SYDVKM. CDR3 amino acids: CASRERDRGPETQYF. The CDR3 DNA is TGTGCCAGCAGGGAACGGGACAGGGGGCCTGAGACCCAGTACTTC.

The gene calls are TRBV19 and TRBJ1-4, with D perhaps TRBD1 (6 bases). CDR1 and CDR2 from the germline V gene are LNHDA and SQIVND (reference sequence). V shed 7 bases and J shed 5 bases, with 14 bases lying between them. The CDR3 sequence is 14 residues long. CDR3 sequence reads: CASILRDRNEKLFF. The CDR3 DNA reads TGTGCCAGTATTCTTCGCGACAGGAATGAAAAACTGTTTTTT.

CDR3 in DNA: TGTGCCAGCCGTAGGGGCGTTTCGCAAGGAAACACCATATATTTT. It specifies CASRRGVSQGNTIYF. The V and J genes are TRBV6-5 and TRBJ1-3, with D perhaps matching TRBD1 (5 bases). The CDR3 consists of 15 residues. In germline, CDR1 is MNHEY, CDR2 SVGAGI. Trimming pared 8 bases from V and 4 bases from J, leaving 18 bases between.

The gene calls are TRBV7-2 and TRBJ2-1; TRBD2 aligns across 11 bases. CDR3 length: 18 amino acids. The V and J ends lost 4 bases and 4 bases, in that order; junction bases with no gene match: 12. Germline CDR1 reads SGHTA; CDR2 reads FQGNSA. CDR3 coding DNA: TGTGCCAGCAGCTCCCGTGGTAGCGGGGGGGCCAGGTACAATGAGCAGTTCTTC. Translation gives CASSSRGSGGARYNEQFF.

The CDR3 loop reads CASSPDPGSTEAFF. As DNA, the CDR3 is TGTGCCAGCTCACCCGATCCAGGGTCCACTGAAGCTTTCTTT. This sequence joins TRBV18 and TRBJ1-1; D possibly corresponds to TRBD1 (5 bases). The CDR3 is 14 amino acids. Trimming stripped 3 bases from V and 4 bases from J, with 12 bases between. The germline V gene encodes CDR1 KGHSH and CDR2 LQKENI.